This T cell receptor beta chain was captured by sequencing in a study of blood T cell repertoires in COVID-19. On the study more broadly: The cDNA or gDNA used as material had been derived from T cells, B-cell-depleted T cells, or PBMCs.

Germline CDR1 LNHDA, CDR2 SQIVND (reference sequence). The ends lost 4 bases at V and 8 bases at J; junction bases unmatched: 11. The CDR3 loop spans 15 amino acids. In the authors' workflow: From reference gene primer amplification, estimates of nucleated cell counts were derived. Assay: immunoSEQ multiplex PCR; the TCRdb copy retains only in-frame clones and omits some. Clonal size and the V and J genes are those of that table, whereas D and trimming came from the DNA. The profile shows a few hundred thousand clones, around 86% of them singletons. Input material: peripheral blood. The chain combines TRBV19 with TRBJ1-2, with 9 positions matching TRBD1. This receptor was taken from a man aged 80 or over with acute or convalescent COVID-19. The CDR3 here is CASSTPGTGPAGYTF. The CDR3 DNA reads as TGTGCCAGTAGTACGCCCGGGACAGGGCCGGCGGGCTACACCTTC.